This T cell receptor (beta chain) originates from a study of Graves' ophthalmopathy and Graves' hyperthyroidism. RNA served as the template for amplifying TCR beta CDR3 regions. The library came from an HTBI-primed first-round RT-PCR and a second-round multiplex PCR. TCRdb reanalysed the multiplex PCR reads using MiXCR and keeps one entry per CDR3 protein. The sample lists around 1.1 million distinct CDR3 sequences, 35% to 45% seen once, with around 10% in the top ten. V was pared by 4 bases and J by 5 bases, with 14 bases between. The CDR3 length is 14 residues. CDR1 and CDR2 (germline): DFQATT, SNEGSKA (reference sequence). Ten or more counts support this clonotype.

Specimen: peripheral blood or thyroid tissue (not recorded which). This receptor was obtained from an adult man with Graves' hyperthyroidism. The rearrangement uses TRBV20-1 and TRBJ1-4; D possibly corresponds to TRBD1 (6 bases). CDR3 sequence (DNA): TGCAGTGCTACGGGGGGCGCATCCAATGAAAAACTGTTTTTT. Amino acids: CSATGGASNEKLFF.